One T cell receptor (beta chain) is described in this entry. The source of the sample is a study of PD-1 and CTLA-4 blockade in melanoma. Only in-frame clones appear in the TCRdb table, and some are missing; sequencing was by immunoSEQ multiplex PCR. The sample has around 32,000 clones, roughly nine tenths seen once. The TCR sequence derives from a human donor with melanoma. This material consisted of CD8+ T cells from peripheral blood, taken before anti-PD-1 treatment.

CDR3 in DNA: TGTGCCAGCAGCTTAGCGCGAGGGGCCACCGGGGAGCTGTTTTTT. Residues: CASSLARGATGELFF. The chain links TRBV7-9 to TRBJ2-2; the D gene could be TRBD1 or TRBD2 (5 bases each). CDR1 is SEHNR and CDR2 is FQNEAQ in the germline V gene (reference sequence). The CDR3 is 15 amino acids. Between the trimmed V and J ends, which lost 0 bases and 4 bases, there was a span of 9 bases.